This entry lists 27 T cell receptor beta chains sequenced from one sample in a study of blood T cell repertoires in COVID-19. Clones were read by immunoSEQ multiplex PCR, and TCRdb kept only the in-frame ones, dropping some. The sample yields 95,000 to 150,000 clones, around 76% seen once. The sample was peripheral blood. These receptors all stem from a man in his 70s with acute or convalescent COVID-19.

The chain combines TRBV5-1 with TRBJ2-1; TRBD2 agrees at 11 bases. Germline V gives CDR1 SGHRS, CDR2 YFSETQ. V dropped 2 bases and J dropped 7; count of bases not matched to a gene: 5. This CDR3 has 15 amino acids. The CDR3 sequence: CASSLLAGVQNEQFF. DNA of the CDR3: TGCGCCAGCAGCTTACTAGCGGGGGTTCAAAATGAGCAGTTCTTC. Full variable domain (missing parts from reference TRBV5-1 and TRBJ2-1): KAGVTQTPRYLIKTRGQQVTLSCSPISGHRSVSWYQQTPGQGLQFLFEYFSETQRNKGNFPGRFSGRQFSNSRSEMNVSTLELGDSALYLCASSLLAGVQNEQFFGPGTRLTVL.

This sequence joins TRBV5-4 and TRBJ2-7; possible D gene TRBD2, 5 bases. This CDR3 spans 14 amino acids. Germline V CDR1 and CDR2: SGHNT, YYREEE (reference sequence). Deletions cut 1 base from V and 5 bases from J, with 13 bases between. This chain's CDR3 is CASSLFFSGNEQYF. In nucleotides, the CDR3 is TGTGCCAGCAGCTTGTTTTTCTCGGGGAACGAGCAGTACTTC. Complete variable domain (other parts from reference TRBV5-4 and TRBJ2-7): ETGVTQSPTHLIKTRGQQVTLRCSSQSGHNTVSWYQQALGQGPQFIFQYYREEENGRGNFPPRFSGLQFPNYSSELNVNALELDDSALYLCASSLFFSGNEQYFGPGTRLTVT.

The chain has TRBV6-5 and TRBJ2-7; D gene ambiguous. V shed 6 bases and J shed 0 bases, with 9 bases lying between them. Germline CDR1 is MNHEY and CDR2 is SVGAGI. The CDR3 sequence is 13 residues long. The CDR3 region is CASSVDHSYEQYF. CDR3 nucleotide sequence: TGTGCCAGCAGCGTAGATCACTCCTACGAGCAGTACTTC.

The CDR3 spells CASSDPVGETQYF. The CDR3 coding sequence is TGTGCCAGCAGTGATCCCGTCGGGGAGACCCAGTACTTC. J is TRBJ2-5 and V is TRBV2; D remains unclear. This CDR3 spans 13 amino acids. Germline loops: CDR1 SNHLY, CDR2 FYNNEI. V was cut by 3 bases and J by 5 bases, with 10 bases left in between.

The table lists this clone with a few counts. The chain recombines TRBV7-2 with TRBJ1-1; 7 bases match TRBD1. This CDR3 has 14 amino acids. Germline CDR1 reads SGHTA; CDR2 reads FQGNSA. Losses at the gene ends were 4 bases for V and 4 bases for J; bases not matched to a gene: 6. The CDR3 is CASSYRGEATEAFF. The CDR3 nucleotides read TGTGCCAGCAGCTACAGGGGAGAGGCCACTGAAGCTTTCTTT.

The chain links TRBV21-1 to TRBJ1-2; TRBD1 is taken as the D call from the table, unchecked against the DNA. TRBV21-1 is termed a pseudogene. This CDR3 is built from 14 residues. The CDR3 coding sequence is TGTGCCAGCAGCAAAGTCGTCAGGAAACATGGCTACACCTTC. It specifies CASSKVVRKHGYTF.

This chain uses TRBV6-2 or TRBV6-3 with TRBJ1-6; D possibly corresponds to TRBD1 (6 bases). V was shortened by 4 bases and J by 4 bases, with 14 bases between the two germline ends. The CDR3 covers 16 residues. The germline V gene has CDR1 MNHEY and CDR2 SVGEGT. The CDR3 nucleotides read TGTGCCAGCAGTTGGGCCGCAGGGGCTTATAATTCACCCCTCCACTTT. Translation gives CASSWAAGAYNSPLHF.

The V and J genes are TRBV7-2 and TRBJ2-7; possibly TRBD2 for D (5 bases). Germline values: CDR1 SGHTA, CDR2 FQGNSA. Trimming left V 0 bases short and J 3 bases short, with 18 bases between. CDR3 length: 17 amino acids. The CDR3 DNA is TGTGCCAGCAGCTTAGCGGCCCCGGGGAATATCTTCTACGAGCAGTACTTC. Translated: CASSLAAPGNIFYEQYF.

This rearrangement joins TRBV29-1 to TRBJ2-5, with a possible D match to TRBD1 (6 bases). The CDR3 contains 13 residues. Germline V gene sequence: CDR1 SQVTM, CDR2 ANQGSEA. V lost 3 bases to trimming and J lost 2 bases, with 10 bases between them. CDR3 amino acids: CSVDLGQQETQYF. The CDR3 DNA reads TGCAGCGTTGACCTAGGACAGCAAGAGACCCAGTACTTC.

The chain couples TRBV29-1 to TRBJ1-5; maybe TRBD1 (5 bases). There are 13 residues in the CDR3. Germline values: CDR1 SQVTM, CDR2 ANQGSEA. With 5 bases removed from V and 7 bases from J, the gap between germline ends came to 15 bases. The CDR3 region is CSVLLAGGQPQHF. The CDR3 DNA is TGCAGCGTTCTTCTCGCCGGGGGGCAGCCCCAGCATTTT.

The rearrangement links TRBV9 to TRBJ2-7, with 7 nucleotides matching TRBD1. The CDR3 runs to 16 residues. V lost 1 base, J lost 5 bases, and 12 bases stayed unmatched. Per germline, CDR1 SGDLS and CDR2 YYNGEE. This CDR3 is CASSVWETGTPNEQYF. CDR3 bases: TGTGCCAGCAGCGTATGGGAGACAGGGACGCCTAACGAGCAGTACTTC.

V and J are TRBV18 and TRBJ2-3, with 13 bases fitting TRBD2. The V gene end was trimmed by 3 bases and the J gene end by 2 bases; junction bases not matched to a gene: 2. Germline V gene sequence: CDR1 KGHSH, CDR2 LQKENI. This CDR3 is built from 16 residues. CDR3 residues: CASSPTSGGPTDTQYF. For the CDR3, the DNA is TGTGCCAGCTCACCGACTAGCGGGGGGCCCACAGATACGCAGTATTTT. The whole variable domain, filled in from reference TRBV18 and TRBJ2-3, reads NAGVMQNPRHLVRRRGQEARLRCSPMKGHSHVYWYRQLPEEGLKFMVYLQKENIIDESGMPKERFSAEFPKEGPSILRIQQVVRGDSAAYFCASSPTSGGPTDTQYFGPGTRLTVL.

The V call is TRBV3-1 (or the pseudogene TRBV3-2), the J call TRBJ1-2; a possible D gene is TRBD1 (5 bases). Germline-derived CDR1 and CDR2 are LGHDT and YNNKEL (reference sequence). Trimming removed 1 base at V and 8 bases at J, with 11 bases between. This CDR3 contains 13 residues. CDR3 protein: CASSQGGGVGYTF. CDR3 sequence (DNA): TGTGCCAGCAGCCAAGGGGGAGGGGTCGGCTACACCTTC.

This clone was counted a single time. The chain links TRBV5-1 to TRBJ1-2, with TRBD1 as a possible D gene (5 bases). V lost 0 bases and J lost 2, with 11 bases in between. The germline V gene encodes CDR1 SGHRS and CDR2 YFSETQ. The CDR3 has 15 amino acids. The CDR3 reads CASSLVQGTNYGYTF. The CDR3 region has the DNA TGCGCCAGCAGCTTGGTCCAGGGAACCAACTATGGCTACACCTTC.

The CDR3 here is CASSLVLGPSNYGYTF. DNA of the CDR3: TGTGCCAGCAGCTTAGTCCTGGGGCCAAGTAACTATGGCTACACCTTC. V and J are TRBV11-3 and TRBJ1-2; D is perhaps TRBD1 (5 bases). Per the germline V gene, CDR1 is SGHNT and CDR2 is YENEEA. This CDR3 region has 16 residues. V lost 1 base, J lost 1 base, and 13 bases lay in between.

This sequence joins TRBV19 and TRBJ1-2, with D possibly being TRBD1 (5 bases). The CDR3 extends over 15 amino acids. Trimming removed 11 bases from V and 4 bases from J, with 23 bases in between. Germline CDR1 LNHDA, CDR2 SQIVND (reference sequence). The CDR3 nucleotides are TGTGCCTCTACTTATGACAGACCTAGTCCCTATGGCTACACCTTC. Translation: CASTYDRPSPYGYTF.

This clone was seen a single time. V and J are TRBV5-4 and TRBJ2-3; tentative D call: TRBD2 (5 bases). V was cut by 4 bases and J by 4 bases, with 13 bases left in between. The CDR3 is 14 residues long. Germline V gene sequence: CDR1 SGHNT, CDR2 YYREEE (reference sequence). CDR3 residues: CASSQQAVPDTQYF. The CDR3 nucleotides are TGTGCCAGCAGCCAGCAAGCGGTCCCAGATACGCAGTATTTT.

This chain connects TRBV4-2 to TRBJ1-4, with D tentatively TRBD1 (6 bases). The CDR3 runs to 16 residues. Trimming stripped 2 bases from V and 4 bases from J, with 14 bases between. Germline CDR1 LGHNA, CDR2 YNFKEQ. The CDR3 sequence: CASSQNPGDLNEKLFF. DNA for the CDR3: TGTGCCAGCAGCCAAAACCCAGGGGACCTTAATGAAAAACTGTTTTTT.

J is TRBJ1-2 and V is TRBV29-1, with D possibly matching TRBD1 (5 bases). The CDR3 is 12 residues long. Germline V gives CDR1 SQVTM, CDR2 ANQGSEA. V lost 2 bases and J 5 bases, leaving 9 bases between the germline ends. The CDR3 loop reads CSVERGSYGYTF. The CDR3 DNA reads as TGCAGCGTTGAAAGGGGCTCGTATGGCTACACCTTC.

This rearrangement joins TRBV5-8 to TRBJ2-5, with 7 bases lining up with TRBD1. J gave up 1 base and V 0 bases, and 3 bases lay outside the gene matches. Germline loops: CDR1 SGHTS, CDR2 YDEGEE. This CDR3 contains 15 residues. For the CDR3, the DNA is TGTGCCAGCAGCTTGGGGACAGGACTCCAAGAGACCCAGTACTTC. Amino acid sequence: CASSLGTGLQETQYF. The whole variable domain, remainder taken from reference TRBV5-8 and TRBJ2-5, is EAGVTQSPTHLIKTRGQQATLRCSPISGHTSVYWYQQALGLGLQFLLWYDEGEERNRGNFPPRFSGRQFPNYSSELNVNALELEDSALYLCASSLGTGLQETQYFGPGTRLLVL.

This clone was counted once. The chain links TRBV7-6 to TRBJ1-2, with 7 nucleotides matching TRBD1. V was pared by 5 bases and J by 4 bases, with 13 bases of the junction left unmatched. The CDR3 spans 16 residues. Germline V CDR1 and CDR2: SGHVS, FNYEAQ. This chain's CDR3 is CASSLFEGGAVYGYTF. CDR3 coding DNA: TGTGCCAGCAGCCTATTCGAAGGGGGCGCAGTCTATGGCTACACCTTC.

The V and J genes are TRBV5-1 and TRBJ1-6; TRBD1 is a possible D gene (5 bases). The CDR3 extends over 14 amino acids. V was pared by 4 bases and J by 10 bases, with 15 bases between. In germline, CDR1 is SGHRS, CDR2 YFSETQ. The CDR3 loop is CASSPAPGESPLHF. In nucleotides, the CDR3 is TGCGCCAGCAGCCCCGCCCCGGGGGAGTCACCCCTCCACTTT.

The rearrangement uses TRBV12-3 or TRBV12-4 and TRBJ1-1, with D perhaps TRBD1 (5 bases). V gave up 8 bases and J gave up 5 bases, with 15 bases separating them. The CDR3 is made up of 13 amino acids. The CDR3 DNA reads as TGTGCCAGCTGTCAGGGTTTTGGGACTGAAGCTTTCTTT. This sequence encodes CASCQGFGTEAFF.

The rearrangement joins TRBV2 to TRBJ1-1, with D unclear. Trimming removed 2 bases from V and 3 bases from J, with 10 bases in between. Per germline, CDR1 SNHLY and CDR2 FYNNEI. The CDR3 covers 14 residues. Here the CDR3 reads CASSEWGGDTEAFF. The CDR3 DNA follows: TGTGCCAGCAGTGAATGGGGAGGAGACACTGAAGCTTTCTTT.

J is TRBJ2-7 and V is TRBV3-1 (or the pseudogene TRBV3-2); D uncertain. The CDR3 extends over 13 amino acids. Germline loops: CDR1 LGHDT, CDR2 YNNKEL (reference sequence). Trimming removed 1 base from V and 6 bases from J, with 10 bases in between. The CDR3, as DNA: TGTGCCAGCAGCCAAGTTACAGTCTCCGAGCAGTACTTC. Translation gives CASSQVTVSEQYF.

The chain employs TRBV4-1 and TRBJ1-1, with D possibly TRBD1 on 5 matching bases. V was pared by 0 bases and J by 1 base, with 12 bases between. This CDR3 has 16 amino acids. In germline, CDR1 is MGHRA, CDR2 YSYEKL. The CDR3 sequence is CASSQDMGGGNTEAFF. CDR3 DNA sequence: TGCGCCAGCAGCCAAGATATGGGGGGAGGGAACACTGAAGCTTTCTTT.

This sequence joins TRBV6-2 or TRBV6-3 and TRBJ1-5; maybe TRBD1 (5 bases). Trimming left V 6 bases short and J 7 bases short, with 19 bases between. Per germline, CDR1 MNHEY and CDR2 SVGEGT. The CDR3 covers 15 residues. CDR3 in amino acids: CASSPFPQVGQPQHF. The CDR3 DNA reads TGTGCCAGCAGCCCCTTTCCACAGGTTGGGCAGCCCCAGCATTTT.